This T cell receptor (beta chain) appears in the sequencing data of a study of CD8 T cells in Susac syndrome. It was with random hexamers that roughly 0.45 to 1 ug RNA was reverse transcribed. The CDR3 of TCR beta was amplified by immunoSEQ multiplex PCR across 54 Vbeta and 13 Jbeta. MiXCR was run by TCRdb on the immunoSEQ multiplex PCR reads, yielding one entry per CDR3 protein. The profile shows approximately 140,000 distinct CDR3 sequences, approximately 95% of them singletons. Details on this clonotype: What it binds is not known.

CD8+ and CD4+ blood T cells underwent TCR beta sequencing. Negative isolation was applied to CD8+ and CD4+ T cells, and FACS enrichment was applied to TEMRA cells. V shed 5 bases and J 3 bases; nucleotides not matched to a gene: 8. In germline, CDR1 is MNHEY, CDR2 SMNVEV (reference sequence). The CDR3 covers 15 residues. Study conclusions and caveats: As the study acknowledged, the number of individuals in its TCR sequencing and HLA analysis was relatively small.

This sequence joins TRBV27 and TRBJ2-7; 9 bases map to TRBD1. Sequencing was done on a sample of CD8+ T cells from PBMCs. This receptor was taken from a human donor in good health. The CDR3 nucleotides read TGTGCCAGCAGTGTCGCCGGGACAGGGTTCTACGAGCAGTACTTC. Translation: CASSVAGTGFYEQYF.